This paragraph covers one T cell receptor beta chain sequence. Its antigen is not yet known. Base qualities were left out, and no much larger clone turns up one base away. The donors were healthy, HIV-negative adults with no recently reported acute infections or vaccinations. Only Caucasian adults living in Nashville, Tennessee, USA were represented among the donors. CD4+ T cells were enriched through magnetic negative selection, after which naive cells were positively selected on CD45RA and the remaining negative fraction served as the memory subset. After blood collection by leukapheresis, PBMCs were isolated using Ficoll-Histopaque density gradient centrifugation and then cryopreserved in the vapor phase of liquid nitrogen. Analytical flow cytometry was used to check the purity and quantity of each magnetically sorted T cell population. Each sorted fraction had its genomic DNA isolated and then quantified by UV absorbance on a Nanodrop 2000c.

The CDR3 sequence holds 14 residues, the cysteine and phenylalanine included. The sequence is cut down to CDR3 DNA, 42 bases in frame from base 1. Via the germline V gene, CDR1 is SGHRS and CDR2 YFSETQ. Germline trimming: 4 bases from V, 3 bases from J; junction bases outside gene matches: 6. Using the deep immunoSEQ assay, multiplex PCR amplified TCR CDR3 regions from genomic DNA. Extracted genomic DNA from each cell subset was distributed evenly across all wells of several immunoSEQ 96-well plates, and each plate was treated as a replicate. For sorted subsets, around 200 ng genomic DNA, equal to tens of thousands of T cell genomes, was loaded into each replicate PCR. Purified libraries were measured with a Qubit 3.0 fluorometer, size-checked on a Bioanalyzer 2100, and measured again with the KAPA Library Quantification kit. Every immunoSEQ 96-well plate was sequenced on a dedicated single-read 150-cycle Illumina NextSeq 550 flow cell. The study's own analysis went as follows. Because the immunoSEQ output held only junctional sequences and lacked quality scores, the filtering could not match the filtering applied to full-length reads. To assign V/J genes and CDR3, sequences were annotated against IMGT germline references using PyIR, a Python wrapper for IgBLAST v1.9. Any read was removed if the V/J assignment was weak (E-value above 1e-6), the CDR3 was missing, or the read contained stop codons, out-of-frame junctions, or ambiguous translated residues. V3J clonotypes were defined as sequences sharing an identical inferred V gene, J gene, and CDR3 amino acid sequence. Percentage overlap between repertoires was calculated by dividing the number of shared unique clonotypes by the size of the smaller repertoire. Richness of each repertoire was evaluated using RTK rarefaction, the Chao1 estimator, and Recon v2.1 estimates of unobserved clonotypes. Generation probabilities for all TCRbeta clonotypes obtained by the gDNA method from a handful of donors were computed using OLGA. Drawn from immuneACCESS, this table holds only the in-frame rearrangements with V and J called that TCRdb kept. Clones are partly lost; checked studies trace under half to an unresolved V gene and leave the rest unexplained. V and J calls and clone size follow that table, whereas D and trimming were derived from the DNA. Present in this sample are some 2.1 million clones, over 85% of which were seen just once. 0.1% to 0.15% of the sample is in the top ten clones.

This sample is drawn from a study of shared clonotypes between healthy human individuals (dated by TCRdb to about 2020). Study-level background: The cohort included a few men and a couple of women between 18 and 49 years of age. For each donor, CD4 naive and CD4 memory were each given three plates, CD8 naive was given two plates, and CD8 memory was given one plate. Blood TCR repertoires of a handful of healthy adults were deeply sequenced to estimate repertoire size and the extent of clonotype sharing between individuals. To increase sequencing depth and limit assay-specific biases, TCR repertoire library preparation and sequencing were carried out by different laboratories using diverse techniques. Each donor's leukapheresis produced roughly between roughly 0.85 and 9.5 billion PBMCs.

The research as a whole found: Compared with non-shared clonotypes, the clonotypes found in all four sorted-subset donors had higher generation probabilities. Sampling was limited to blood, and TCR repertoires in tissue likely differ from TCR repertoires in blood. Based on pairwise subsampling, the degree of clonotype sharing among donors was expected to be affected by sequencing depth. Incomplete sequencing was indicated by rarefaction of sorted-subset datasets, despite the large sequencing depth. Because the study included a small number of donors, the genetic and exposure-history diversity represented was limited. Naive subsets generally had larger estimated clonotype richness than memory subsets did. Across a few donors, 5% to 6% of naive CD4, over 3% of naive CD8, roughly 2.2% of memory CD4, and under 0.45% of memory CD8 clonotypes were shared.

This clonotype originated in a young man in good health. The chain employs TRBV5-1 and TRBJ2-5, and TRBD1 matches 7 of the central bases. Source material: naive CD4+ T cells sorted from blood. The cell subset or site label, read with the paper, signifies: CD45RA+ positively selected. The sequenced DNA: TGCGCCAGCAGCCCGGGACAGACTAAAGAGACCCAGTACTTC. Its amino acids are CASSPGQTKETQYF.